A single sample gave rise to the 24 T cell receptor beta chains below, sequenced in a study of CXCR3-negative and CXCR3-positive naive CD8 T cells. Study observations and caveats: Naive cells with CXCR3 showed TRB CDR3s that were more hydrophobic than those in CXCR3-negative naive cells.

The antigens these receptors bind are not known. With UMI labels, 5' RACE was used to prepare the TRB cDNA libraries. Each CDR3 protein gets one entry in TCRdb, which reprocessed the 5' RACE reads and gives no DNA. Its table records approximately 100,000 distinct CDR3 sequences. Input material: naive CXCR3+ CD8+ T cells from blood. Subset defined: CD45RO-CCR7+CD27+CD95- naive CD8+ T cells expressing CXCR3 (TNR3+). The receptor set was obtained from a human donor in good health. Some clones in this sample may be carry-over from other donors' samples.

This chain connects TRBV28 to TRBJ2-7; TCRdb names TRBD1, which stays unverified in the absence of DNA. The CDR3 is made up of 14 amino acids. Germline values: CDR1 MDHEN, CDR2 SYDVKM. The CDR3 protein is CASRIRDRPYEQYF.

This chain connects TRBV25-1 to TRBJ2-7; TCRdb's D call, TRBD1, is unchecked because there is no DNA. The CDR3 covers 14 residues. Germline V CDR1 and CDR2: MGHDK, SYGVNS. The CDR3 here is CASSGRTAPYEQYF.

The CDR3 loop is CASSPVLAGEGETQYF. This sequence joins TRBV7-6 and TRBJ2-5; TCRdb indicates TRBD2, and absent DNA this call remains unverified. The germline V gene has CDR1 SGHVS and CDR2 FNYEAQ. CDR3 length: 16 amino acids. Full variable domain (outside the CDR3, taken from reference TRBV7-6 and TRBJ2-5): GAGVSQSPRYKVTKRGQDVALRCDPISGHVSLYWYRQALGQGPEFLTYFNYEAQQDKSGLPNDRFSAERPEGSISTLTIQRTEQRDSAMYRCASSPVLAGEGETQYFGPGTRLLVL.

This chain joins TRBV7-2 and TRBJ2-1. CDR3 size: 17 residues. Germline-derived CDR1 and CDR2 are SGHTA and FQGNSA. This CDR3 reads CASSLEVLISTDNEQFF.

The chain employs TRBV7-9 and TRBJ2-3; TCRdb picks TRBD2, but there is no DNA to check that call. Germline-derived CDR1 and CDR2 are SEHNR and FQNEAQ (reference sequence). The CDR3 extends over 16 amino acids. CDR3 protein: CASTTSGSLSTDTQYF.

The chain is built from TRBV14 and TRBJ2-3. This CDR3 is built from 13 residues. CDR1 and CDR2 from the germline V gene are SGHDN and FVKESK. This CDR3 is CASSHGGTDTQYF.

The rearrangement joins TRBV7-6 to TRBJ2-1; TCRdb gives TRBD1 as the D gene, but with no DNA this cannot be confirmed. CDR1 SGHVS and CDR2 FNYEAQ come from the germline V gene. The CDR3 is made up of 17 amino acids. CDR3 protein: CASSLVGESRGINEQFF.

The CDR3: CASSEVGYNEQFF. The rearrangement uses TRBV14 and TRBJ2-1. The CDR3 extends over 13 amino acids. The germline CDR1 and CDR2 sequences are SGHDN and FVKESK.

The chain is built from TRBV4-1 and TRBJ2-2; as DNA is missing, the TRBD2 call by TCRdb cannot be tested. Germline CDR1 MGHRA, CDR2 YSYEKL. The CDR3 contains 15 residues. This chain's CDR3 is CASRMTSGNTGELFF.

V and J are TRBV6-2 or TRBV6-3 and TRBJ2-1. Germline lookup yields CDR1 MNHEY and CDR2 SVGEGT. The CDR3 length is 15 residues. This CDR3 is CASSYSTSLFHEQFF.

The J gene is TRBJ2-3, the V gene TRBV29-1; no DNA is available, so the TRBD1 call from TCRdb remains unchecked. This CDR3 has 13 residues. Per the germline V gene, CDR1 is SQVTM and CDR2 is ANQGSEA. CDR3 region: CSVDGIQGDTQYF.

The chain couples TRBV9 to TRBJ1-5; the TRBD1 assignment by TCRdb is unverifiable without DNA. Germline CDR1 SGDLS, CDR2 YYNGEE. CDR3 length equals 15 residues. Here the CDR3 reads CASSVEGDPNQPQHF.

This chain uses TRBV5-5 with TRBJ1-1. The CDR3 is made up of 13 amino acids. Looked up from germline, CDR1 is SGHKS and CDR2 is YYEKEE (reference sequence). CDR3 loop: CASSFLDALEAFF.

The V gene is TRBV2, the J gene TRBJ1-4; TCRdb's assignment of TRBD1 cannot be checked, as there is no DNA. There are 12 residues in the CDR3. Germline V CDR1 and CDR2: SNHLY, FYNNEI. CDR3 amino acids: CASSEGGEKLFF. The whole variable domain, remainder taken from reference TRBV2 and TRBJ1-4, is EPEVTQTPSHQVTQMGQEVILRCVPISNHLYFYWYRQILGQKVEFLVSFYNNEISEKSEIFDDQFSVERPDGSNFTLKIRSTKLEDSAMYFCASSEGGEKLFFGSGTQLSVL.

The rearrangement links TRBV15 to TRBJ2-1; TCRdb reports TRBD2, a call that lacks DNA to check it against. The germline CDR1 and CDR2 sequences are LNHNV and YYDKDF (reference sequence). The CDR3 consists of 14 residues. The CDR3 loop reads CATSEAGKFNEQLF.

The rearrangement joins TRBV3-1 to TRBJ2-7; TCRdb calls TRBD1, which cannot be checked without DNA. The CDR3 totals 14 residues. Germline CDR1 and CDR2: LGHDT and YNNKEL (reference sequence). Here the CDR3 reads CASSQAGHLTEQYF.

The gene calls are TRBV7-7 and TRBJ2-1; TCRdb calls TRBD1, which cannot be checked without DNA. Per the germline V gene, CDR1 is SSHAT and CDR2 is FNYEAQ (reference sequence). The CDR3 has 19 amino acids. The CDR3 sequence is CASSLVASGGRSSYNEQFF.

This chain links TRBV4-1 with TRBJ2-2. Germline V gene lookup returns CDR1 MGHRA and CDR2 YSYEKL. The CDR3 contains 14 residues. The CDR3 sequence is CASSQDTVTGELFF.

The CDR3 region is CASNRFAGGAEQYF. The V gene is TRBV5-1, the J gene TRBJ2-7; without DNA, the TCRdb call of TRBD1 cannot be checked. In germline, CDR1 is SGHRS, CDR2 YFSETQ. This CDR3 spans 14 amino acids.

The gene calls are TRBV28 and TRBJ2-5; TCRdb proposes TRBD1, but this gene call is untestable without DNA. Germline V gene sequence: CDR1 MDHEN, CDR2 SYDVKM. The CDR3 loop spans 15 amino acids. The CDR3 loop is CASSRFPDSQETQYF.

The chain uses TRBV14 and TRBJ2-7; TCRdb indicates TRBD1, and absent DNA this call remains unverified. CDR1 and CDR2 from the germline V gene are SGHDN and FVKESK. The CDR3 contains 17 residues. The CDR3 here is CASSHNPPGDLPYEQYF.

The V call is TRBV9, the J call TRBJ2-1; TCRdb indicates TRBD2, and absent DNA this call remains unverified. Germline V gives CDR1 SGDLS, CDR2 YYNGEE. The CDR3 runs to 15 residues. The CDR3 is CASSVVLADNNEQFF.

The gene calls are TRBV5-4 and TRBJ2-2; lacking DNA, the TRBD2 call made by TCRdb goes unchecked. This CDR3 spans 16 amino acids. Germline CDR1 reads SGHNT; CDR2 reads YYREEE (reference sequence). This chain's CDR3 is CASSHSGRVNTGELFF.

The CDR3 loop reads CASRGSSGANVLTF. The chain employs TRBV7-3 and TRBJ2-6. This CDR3 is built from 14 residues. Germline V gives CDR1 SGHTA, CDR2 FQGTGA.